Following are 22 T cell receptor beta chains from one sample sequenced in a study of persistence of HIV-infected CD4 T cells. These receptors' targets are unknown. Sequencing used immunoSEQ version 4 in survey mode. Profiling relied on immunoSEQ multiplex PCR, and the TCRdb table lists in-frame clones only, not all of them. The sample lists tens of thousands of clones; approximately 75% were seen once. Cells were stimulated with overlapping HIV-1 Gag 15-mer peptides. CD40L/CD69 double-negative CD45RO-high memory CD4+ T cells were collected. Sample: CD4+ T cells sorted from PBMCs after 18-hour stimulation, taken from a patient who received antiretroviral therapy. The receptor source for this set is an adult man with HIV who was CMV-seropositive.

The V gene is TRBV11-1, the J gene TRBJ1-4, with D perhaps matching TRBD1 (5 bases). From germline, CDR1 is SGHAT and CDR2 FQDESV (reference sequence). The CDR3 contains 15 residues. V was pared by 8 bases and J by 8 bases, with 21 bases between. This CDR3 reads CASSIQDTLGEKLFF. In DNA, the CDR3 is TGTGCCAGCTCGATCCAGGACACCCTCGGGGAAAAACTGTTTTTT.

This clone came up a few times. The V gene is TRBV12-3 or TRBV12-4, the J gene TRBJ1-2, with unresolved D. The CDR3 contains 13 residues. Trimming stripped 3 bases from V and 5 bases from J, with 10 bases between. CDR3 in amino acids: CASSLQTGYGYTF. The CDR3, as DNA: TGTGCCAGCAGTTTGCAGACTGGGTATGGCTACACCTTC.

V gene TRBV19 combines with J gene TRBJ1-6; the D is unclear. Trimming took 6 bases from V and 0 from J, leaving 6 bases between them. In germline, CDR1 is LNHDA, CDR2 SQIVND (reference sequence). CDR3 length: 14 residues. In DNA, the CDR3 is TGTGCCAGTAGCAGGAGCTCCTATAATTCACCCCTCCACTTT. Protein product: CASSRSSYNSPLHF.

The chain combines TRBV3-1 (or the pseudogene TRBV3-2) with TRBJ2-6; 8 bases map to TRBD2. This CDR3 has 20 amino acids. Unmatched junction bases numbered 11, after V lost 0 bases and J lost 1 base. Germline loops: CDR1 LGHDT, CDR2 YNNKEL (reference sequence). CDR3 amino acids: CASSQDPGLAGRSGANVLTF. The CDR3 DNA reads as TGTGCCAGCAGCCAAGATCCCGGATTAGCGGGGAGGTCTGGGGCCAACGTCCTGACTTTC.

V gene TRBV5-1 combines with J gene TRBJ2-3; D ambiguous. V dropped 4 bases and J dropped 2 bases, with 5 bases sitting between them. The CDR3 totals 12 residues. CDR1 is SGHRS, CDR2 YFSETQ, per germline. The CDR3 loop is CASSPPTDTQYF. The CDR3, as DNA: TGCGCCAGCAGCCCCCCCACAGATACGCAGTATTTT.

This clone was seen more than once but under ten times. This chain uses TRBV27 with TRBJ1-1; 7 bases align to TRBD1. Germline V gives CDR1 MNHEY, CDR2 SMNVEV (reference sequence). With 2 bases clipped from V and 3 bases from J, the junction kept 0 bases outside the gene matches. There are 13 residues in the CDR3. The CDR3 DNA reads TGTGCCAGCAGTTTAGACAGGGACACTGAAGCTTTCTTT. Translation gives CASSLDRDTEAFF.

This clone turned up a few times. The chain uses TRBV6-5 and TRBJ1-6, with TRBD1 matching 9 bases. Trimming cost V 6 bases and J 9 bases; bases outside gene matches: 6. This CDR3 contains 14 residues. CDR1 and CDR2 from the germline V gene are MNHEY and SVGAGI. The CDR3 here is CASSQGQGRSPLHF. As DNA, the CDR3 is TGTGCCAGCAGCCAGGGACAGGGTCGTTCACCCCTCCACTTT.

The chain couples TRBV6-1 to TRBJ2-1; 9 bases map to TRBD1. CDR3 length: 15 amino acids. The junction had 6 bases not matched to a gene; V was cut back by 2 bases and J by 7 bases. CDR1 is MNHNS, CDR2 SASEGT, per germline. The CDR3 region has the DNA TGTGCCAGCAGTGAAATGGGGACAGGGTCTAATGAGCAGTTCTTC. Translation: CASSEMGTGSNEQFF.

The CDR3 DNA follows: TGTGCCACCAGCGCCCGGACAGGGGGCGGGGTGGATGAGCAGTTCTTC. Protein: CATSARTGGGVDEQFF. The chain has TRBV15 and TRBJ2-1, with 11 bases that match TRBD1. V lost 5 bases and J lost 8; bases outside the gene matches: 11. This CDR3 comprises 16 residues. CDR1 is LNHNV, CDR2 YYDKDF, per germline (reference sequence).

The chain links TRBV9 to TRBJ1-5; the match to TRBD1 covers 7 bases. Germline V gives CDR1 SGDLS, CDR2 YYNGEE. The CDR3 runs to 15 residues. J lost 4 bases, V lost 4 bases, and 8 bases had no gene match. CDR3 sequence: CASSSQDRLNQPQHF. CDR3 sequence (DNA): TGTGCCAGCAGCTCCCAGGACAGGCTTAATCAGCCCCAGCATTTT.

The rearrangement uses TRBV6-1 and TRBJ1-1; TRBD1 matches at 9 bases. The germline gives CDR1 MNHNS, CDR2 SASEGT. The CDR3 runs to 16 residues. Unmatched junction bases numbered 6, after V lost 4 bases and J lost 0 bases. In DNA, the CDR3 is TGTGCCAGCAGTGCATCCGGGACAGGGTTGAACACTGAAGCTTTCTTT. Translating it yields CASSASGTGLNTEAFF.

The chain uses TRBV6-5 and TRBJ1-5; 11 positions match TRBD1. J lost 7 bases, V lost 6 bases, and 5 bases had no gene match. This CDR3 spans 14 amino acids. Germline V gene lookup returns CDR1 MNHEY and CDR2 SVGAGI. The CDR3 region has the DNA TGTGCCAGCAGCGGACAGGGGGCAGGACAGCCCCAGCATTTT. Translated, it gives CASSGQGAGQPQHF.

The chain's CDR3 is CASSDLGGNQPQHF. The CDR3 DNA sequence: TGTGCCAGCAGTGACTTGGGCGGCAATCAGCCCCAGCATTTT. The rearrangement uses TRBV2 and TRBJ1-5; no clear D gene. Germline V gene lookup returns CDR1 SNHLY and CDR2 FYNNEI. CDR3 size: 14 residues. V dropped 3 bases and J dropped 2 bases, with 8 bases sitting between them.

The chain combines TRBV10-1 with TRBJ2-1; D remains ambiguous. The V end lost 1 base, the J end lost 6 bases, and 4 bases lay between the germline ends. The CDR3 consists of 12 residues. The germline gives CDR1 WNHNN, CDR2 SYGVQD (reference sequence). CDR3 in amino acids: CASSEYGNEQFF. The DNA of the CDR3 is TGCGCCAGCAGTGAGTACGGCAATGAGCAGTTCTTC.

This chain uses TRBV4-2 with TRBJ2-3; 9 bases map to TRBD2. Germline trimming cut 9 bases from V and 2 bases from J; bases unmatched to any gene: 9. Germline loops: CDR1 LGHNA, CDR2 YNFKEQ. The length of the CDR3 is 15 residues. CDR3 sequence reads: CASSSAGGLTDTQYF. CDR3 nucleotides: TGTGCCAGTTCTTCCGCGGGGGGGCTCACAGATACGCAGTATTTT.

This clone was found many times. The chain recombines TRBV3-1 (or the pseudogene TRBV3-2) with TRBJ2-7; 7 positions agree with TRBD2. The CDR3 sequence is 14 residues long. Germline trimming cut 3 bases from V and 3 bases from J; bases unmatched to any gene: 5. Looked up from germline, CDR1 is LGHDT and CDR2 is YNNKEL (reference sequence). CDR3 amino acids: CASSHNGGNYEQYF. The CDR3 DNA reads TGTGCCAGCAGCCACAACGGGGGGAACTACGAGCAGTACTTC.

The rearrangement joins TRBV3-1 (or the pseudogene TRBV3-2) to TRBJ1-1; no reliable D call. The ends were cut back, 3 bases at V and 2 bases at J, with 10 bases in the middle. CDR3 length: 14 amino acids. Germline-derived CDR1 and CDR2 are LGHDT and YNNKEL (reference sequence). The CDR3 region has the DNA TGTGCCAGCAGCCACCCCCCCGGTAACACTGAAGCTTTCTTT. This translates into CASSHPPGNTEAFF.

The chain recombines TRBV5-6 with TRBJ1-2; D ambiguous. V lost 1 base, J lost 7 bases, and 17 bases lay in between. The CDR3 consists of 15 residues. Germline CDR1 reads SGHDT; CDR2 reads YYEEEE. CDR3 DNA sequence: TGTGCCAGCAGCTTGATAGCAATACCTGCGGGTGGCTACACCTTC. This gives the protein CASSLIAIPAGGYTF.

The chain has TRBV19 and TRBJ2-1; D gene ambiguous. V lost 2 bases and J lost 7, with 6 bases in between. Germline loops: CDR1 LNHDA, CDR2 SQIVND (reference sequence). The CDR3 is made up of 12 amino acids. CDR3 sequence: CASSIQVNEQFF. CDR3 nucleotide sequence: TGTGCCAGTAGTATACAAGTAAATGAGCAGTTCTTC. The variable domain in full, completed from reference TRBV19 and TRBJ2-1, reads DGGITQSPKYLFRKEGQNVTLSCEQNLNHDAMYWYRQDPGQGLRLIYYSQIVNDFQKGDIAEGYSVSREKKESFPLTVTSAQKNPTAFYLCASSIQVNEQFFGPGTRLTVL.

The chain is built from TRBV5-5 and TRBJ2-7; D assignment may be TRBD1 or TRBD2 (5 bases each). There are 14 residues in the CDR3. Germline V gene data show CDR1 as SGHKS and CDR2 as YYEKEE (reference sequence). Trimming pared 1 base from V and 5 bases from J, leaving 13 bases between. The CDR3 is CASSLSWGSDEQYF. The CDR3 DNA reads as TGTGCCAGCAGCTTGAGTTGGGGGTCCGACGAGCAGTACTTC. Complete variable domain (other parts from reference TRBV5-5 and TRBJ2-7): DAGVTQSPTHLIKTRGQQVTLRCSPISGHKSVSWYQQVLGQGPQFIFQYYEKEERGRGNFPDRFSARQFPNYSSELNVNALLLGDSALYLCASSLSWGSDEQYFGPGTRLTVT.

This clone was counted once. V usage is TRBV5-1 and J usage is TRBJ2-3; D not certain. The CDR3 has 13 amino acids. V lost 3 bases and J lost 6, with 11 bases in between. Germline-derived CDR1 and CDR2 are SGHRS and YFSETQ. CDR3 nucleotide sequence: TGCGCCAGCAGCTGGGATCAATTGGATACGCAGTATTTT. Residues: CASSWDQLDTQYF.

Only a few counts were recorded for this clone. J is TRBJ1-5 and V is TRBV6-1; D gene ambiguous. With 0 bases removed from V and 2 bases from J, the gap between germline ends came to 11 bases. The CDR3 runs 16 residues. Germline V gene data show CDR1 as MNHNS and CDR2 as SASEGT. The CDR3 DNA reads TGTGCCAGCAGTGAAGCGAGGCGGACCGGCAATCAGCCCCAGCATTTT. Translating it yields CASSEARRTGNQPQHF.